Sequencing of this T cell receptor beta chain was carried out in a study of T cells after posttransplantation cyclophosphamide. Study-wide results and caveats: Later post-transplant blood repertoires were often dominated by donor CD8+ memory clones.

Methotrexate plus calcineurin inhibitor accompanied controls' myeloablative marrow transplants; sampling was 1 year later. Between the trimmed V and J ends, which lost 1 base and 8 bases, there was a span of 6 bases. This CDR3 contains 12 residues. Germline CDR1 is MNHEY and CDR2 is SMNVEV (reference sequence). Using immunoSEQ multiplex PCR, the repertoire was profiled, and TCRdb retains in-frame clones only, with some absent. The sample lists about 9,800 clones, 89% occurring once. About this clone itself: Its antigen is unknown.

The sample consisted of PBMCs, taken 420 to 450 days after allogeneic stem cell transplant with calcineurin inhibitor and methotrexate. The receptor's source is a male patient between 45 and 60 years old who received an allogeneic stem cell transplant from an unrelated donor, was CMV-positive, and had chronic GVHD only. Certain T cells may be donor cells from the graft. The genes are TRBV27 and TRBJ2-1; D is perhaps TRBD2 (5 bases). The CDR3, as DNA: TGTGCCAGCAGTTTATTCGGGGATGAGCAGTTCTTC. It codes for CASSLFGDEQFF.